Each of the 18 T cell receptor beta chains below was sequenced from the same sample in a study of monozygotic twins with inflammatory bowel disease. TCRdb re-called the 5' RACE reads and gives one entry per CDR3 protein, without DNA. Its table records fewer than 200,000 distinct CDR3 sequences. Specimen: blood. These receptors all stem from a human donor with ulcerative colitis or Crohn's disease, or a healthy co-twin of an affected twin (not recorded which).

This chain uses TRBV11-2 with TRBJ2-5; absent DNA, TCRdb's TRBD1 call cannot be checked. The CDR3 is made up of 16 amino acids. From germline, CDR1 is SGHAT and CDR2 FQNNGV. The chain's CDR3 is CASSLGWTPREETQYF.

The gene calls are TRBV2 and TRBJ1-3; with no DNA, the TCRdb D assignment of TRBD1 cannot be verified. The CDR3 is made up of 15 amino acids. The V gene's germline CDR1 is SNHLY and CDR2 FYNNEI. CDR3 residues: CASSEIGVSGNTIYF.

The chain combines TRBV12-3 or TRBV12-4 with TRBJ1-1. CDR3 length equals 14 residues. CDR3 protein: CASSLPTENTEAFF.

The chain uses TRBV20-1 and TRBJ2-1; the D call of TRBD2 rests on TCRdb alone, since no DNA is present to check it. Looked up from germline, CDR1 is DFQATT and CDR2 is SNEGSKA (reference sequence). The CDR3 extends over 17 amino acids. This CDR3 reads CSARDPNMSGRARAQFF.

V and J are TRBV20-1 and TRBJ1-2. Germline V gene data show CDR1 as DFQATT and CDR2 as SNEGSKA (reference sequence). The CDR3 runs to 12 residues. The CDR3 reads CSARVRVGGYTF.

The chain uses TRBV5-6 and TRBJ1-6. The germline gives CDR1 SGHDT, CDR2 YYEEEE. CDR3 size: 19 residues. CDR3 sequence: CASSFGRIRGPSERSPLHF.

The chain carries TRBV12-3 or TRBV12-4 and TRBJ1-1; lacking DNA, the TRBD1 call made by TCRdb goes unchecked. The CDR3 runs to 14 residues. This CDR3 reads CASSFRQGLTEAFF.

The rearrangement links TRBV28 to TRBJ1-1. The germline V gene encodes CDR1 MDHEN and CDR2 SYDVKM. This CDR3 is 11 amino acids long. The CDR3 reads CASSEATEAFF.

V and J are TRBV5-1 and TRBJ2-6; TCRdb reports TRBD1, a call that lacks DNA to check it against. The CDR3 length is 18 residues. Per the germline V gene, CDR1 is SGHRS and CDR2 is YFSETQ. The CDR3 is CASSLEPTGSSGANVLTF. The full variable domain, in which reference TRBV5-1 and TRBJ2-6 provide the parts outside the CDR3, is KAGVTQTPRYLIKTRGQQVTLSCSPISGHRSVSWYQQTPGQGLQFLFEYFSETQRNKGNFPGRFSGRQFSNSRSEMNVSTLELGDSALYLCASSLEPTGSSGANVLTFGAGSRLTVL.

CDR3 in amino acids: CASSLDPGAYNEQYF. This rearrangement joins TRBV5-1 to TRBJ2-7; the TCRdb call, TRBD1, lacks DNA for checking. Germline-derived CDR1 and CDR2 are SGHRS and YFSETQ. This CDR3 spans 15 amino acids. The complete variable domain, with remaining parts taken from reference TRBV5-1 and TRBJ2-7, reads KAGVTQTPRYLIKTRGQQVTLSCSPISGHRSVSWYQQTPGQGLQFLFEYFSETQRNKGNFPGRFSGRQFSNSRSEMNVSTLELGDSALYLCASSLDPGAYNEQYFGPGTRLTVT.

This chain uses TRBV5-6 with TRBJ2-5; TCRdb designates TRBD2, a call that cannot be tested without DNA. The CDR3 is made up of 16 amino acids. Per the germline V gene, CDR1 is SGHDT and CDR2 is YYEEEE. The CDR3 sequence is CASSAGLAGGFVTQYF. Together with reference TRBV5-6 and TRBJ2-5, the CDR3 gives the full variable domain: DAGVTQSPTHLIKTRGQQVTLRCSPKSGHDTVSWYQQALGQGPQFIFQYYEEEERQRGNFPDRFSGHQFPNYSSELNVNALLLGDSALYLCASSAGLAGGFVTQYFGPGTRLLVL.

The chain uses TRBV5-6 and TRBJ1-1. The CDR3 sequence is 13 residues long. CDR1 and CDR2 from the germline V gene are SGHDT and YYEEEE. CDR3 protein: CASSEVWNTEAFF. The full variable domain, rest sourced from reference TRBV5-6 and TRBJ1-1, is DAGVTQSPTHLIKTRGQQVTLRCSPKSGHDTVSWYQQALGQGPQFIFQYYEEEERQRGNFPDRFSGHQFPNYSSELNVNALLLGDSALYLCASSEVWNTEAFFGQGTRLTVV.

J is TRBJ2-4 and V is TRBV4-2; TCRdb selects TRBD2, and the lack of DNA leaves this call unchecked. CDR1 is LGHNA and CDR2 is YNFKEQ in the germline V gene. This CDR3 is 16 amino acids long. Here the CDR3 reads CASSQELAGGWGMQYF.

The chain has TRBV20-1 and TRBJ2-1; TCRdb proposes TRBD2, but this gene call is untestable without DNA. The CDR3 totals 16 residues. Germline V gene lookup returns CDR1 DFQATT and CDR2 SNEGSKA (reference sequence). The CDR3 sequence is CSARDPWTEGNDEQFF.

J is TRBJ2-1 and V is TRBV20-1; TCRdb designates TRBD2, a call that cannot be tested without DNA. CDR1 and CDR2 from the germline V gene are DFQATT and SNEGSKA (reference sequence). The CDR3 has 21 residues. This chain's CDR3 is CSARPTPGGLAGKPREDEQFF.

CDR3: CASSSVGTGGLEKLFF. The rearrangement uses TRBV13 and TRBJ1-4; TCRdb's assignment of TRBD1 cannot be checked, as there is no DNA. This CDR3 comprises 16 residues. Germline V CDR1 and CDR2: PRHDT, FYEKMQ (reference sequence).

V and J are TRBV5-5 and TRBJ1-2; the TRBD1 assignment by TCRdb is unverifiable without DNA. Germline loops: CDR1 SGHKS, CDR2 YYEKEE (reference sequence). This CDR3 has 14 residues. CDR3 loop: CASSSDRGFYGYTF.

The chain recombines TRBV11-1 with TRBJ2-1. This CDR3 spans 13 amino acids. Germline V gene lookup returns CDR1 SGHAT and CDR2 FQDESV (reference sequence). The chain's CDR3 is CASSLLGPNEQFF. Together with reference TRBV11-1 and TRBJ2-1, the CDR3 gives the full variable domain: EAEVAQSPRYKITEKSQAVAFWCDPISGHATLYWYRQILGQGPELLVQFQDESVVDDSQLPKDRFSAERLKGVDSTLKIQPAELGDSAMYLCASSLLGPNEQFFGPGTRLTVL.